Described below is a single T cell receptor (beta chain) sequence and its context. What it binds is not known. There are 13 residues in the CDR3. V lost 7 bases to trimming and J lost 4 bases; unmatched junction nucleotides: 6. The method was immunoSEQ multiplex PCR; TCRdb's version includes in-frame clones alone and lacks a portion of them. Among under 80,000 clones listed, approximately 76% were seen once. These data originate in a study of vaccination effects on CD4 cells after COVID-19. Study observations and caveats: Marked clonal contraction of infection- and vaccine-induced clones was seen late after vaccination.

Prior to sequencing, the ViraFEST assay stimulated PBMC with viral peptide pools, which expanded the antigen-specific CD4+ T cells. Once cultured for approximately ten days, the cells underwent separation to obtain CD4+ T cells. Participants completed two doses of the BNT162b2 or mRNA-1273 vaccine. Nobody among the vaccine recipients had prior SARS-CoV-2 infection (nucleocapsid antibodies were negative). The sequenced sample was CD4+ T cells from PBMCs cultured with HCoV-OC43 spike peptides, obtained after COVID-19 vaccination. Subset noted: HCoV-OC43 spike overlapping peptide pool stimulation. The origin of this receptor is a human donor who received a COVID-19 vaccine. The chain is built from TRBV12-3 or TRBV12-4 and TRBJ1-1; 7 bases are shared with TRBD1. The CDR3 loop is CASTLTGPTEAFF. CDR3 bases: TGTGCCAGCACACTGACAGGGCCCACTGAAGCTTTCTTT.